This entry features one TCR beta chain sequence. Its antigen is not known. These data are taken from a study of CD8+ T cells in alopecia areata. Study-wide background: Twice a day, 5 to 10 mg of oral tofacitinib was administered to treated patients. Tofacitinib therapy took 6 to 18 months; 6 months off drug came after. Study results and caveats: Scalp specimens additionally yield sequences from normal skin's resident alphabeta T cells.

Investigators isolated RNA and reverse transcribed it into cDNA to act as the sequencing template. Repertoires were generated with immunoSEQ multiplex PCR, while TCRdb's copy carries only in-frame clones and drops some. In the table there are 140,000 or so clones, 40% to 55% of which are singletons. Germline-derived CDR1 and CDR2 are SGHNT and YYREEE (reference sequence). The trim removed 5 bases at V and 4 bases at J, leaving 2 bases unmatched. This CDR3 spans 14 amino acids. Alopecia areata patients gave lesional scalp punch biopsies and peripheral blood samples. The receptor comes from a human donor with alopecia areata. This chain uses TRBV5-4 with TRBJ2-2; 10 bases line up with TRBD1. The sample in question was CD4+ T cells sorted from blood, obtained at week 0. The CDR3 is CASSRQGATGELFF. The CDR3 coding sequence is TGTGCCAGCAGTCGACAGGGGGCCACCGGGGAGCTGTTTTTT. Combining the CDR3 with reference TRBV5-4 and TRBJ2-2 gives the whole variable domain ETGVTQSPTHLIKTRGQQVTLRCSSQSGHNTVSWYQQALGQGPQFIFQYYREEENGRGNFPPRFSGLQFPNYSSELNVNALELDDSALYLCASSRQGATGELFFGEGSRLTVL.